This T cell receptor beta chain was observed in a study of blood T cell repertoires in COVID-19. The CDR3 has 14 residues. Germline lookup yields CDR1 PRHDT and CDR2 FYEKMQ (reference sequence). Details on this clone: The junction does not match germline at one end; this may be a read error.

Only in-frame clones appear in the TCRdb table, and some are missing; sequencing was by immunoSEQ multiplex PCR. The data contain 150,000 to 200,000 clones, 70% to 85% of them seen just once; the ten biggest clones take up over 9.5%. Sample: PBMCs or T cells enriched from blood (not recorded which). The chain combines TRBV13 with TRBJ1-4, with 7 bases matching TRBD1. The clonotype originates from a middle-aged man who had recovered from COVID-19. CDR3 region: CASSLGQVYEKLFF. The CDR3 nucleotides are TGTGCCAGCAGCCTAGGACAGGTTTACGAAAAACTGTTTTTT.